The clone carrying this T cell receptor beta chain came up many times. Its antigen is as yet unknown. Orbital computed tomography, thyroid ultrasound, TRAb, serum thyroxine and clinical symptoms formed the basis of diagnosis. PBMCs came from 10 ml of fresh peripheral blood. RNA transcripts provided the template for amplifying TCR beta CDR3 regions. HTBI-primed RT-PCR formed the first round, and a multiplex PCR formed the second. TCRdb re-called the multiplex PCR reads with MiXCR, one entry per CDR3 protein. Found here are hundreds of thousands of distinct CDR3 sequences, roughly 21% of them singletons; the top ten hold roughly 3%. Trimming cost V 6 bases and J 0 bases, with 9 bases left between them. Germline V CDR1 and CDR2: SQVTM, ANQGSEA. This CDR3 spans 12 amino acids. These data belong to a study of Graves' ophthalmopathy and Graves' hyperthyroidism. Study conclusions and caveats: Blood also held most thyroid clonotypes expanded above 0.001 frequency.

What was sequenced was peripheral blood. J is TRBJ2-7 and V is TRBV29-1; D gene ambiguous. This TCR came from a young woman with stable Graves' hyperthyroidism. As DNA, the CDR3 is TGCAGCGTCAGACTGCCCTCCTACGAGCAGTACTTC. Protein: CSVRLPSYEQYF.